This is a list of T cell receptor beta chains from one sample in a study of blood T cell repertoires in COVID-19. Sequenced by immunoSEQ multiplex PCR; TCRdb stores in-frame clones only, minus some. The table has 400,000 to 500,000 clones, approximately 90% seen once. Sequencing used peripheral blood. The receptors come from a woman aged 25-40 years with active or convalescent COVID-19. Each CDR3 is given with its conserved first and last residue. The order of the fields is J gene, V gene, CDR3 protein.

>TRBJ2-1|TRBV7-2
CASSLESLAGGNEQFF
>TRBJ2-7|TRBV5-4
CASSRTGSYEQYF
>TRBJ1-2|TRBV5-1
CASSLAKAAPNYGYTF
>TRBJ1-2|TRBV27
CASSLKAPPQQGSYGYTF
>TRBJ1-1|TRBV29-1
CSVRGTVTEAFF
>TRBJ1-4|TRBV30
CAWSVSGGVVFF
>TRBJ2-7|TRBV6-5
CASTSTSHYEQYF
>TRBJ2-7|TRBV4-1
CASSQVASGSSYEQYF
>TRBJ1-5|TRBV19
CASSAHETGTNQPQHF
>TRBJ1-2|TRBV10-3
CAISGQGLGHYGYTF
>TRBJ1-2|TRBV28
CASKSSGQGALWGGYTF
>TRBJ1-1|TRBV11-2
CASSPDFAGLNTEAFF
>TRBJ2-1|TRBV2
CASRETQSSYNEQFF
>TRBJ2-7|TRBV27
CASSFTTGEPYEQYF
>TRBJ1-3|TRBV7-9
CASSLPGGPGNTIYF
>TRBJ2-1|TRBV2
CASSEKSSGRVGGEQFF
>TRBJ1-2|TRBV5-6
CASSISRGLNYGYTF
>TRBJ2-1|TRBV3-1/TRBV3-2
CASSQPYNEQFF
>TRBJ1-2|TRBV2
CASILDRGAGGYTF
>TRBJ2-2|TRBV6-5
CASSEGGDGELFF
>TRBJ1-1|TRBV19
CASTTMAGGLAFF
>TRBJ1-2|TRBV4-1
CASSQIQGPNYGYTF
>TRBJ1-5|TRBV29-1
CSVELADSNQPQHF
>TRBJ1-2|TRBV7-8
CASTQGARDYGYTF
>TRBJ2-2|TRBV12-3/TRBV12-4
CASGRANTGELFF
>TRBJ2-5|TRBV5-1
CASSLGGFSGGQETQYF
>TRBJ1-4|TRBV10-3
CAMSSGGNEKLFF
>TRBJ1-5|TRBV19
CASTTGYSNQPQHF
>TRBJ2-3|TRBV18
CASSPGALIGTQYF
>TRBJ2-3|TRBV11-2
CASSPEAGAGFLTDTQYF
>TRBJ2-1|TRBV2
CASSPLNEQFF
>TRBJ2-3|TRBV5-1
CASSLAGQGPDTQYF
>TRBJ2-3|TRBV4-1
CASSLGTVDTQYF
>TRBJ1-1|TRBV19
CASWAGVMNTEAFF
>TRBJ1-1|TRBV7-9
CASSLDMNTEAFF
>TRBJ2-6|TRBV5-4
CASSPFQGANVLTF
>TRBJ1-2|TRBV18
CASSSRTGGAEGGYTF
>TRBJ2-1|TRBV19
CASNGRGVVNEQFF